This is a list of T cell receptor beta chains from one sample in a study of persistence of HIV-infected CD4 T cells. These TCRs are of unknown antigen specificity. Produced via immunoSEQ multiplex PCR; TCRdb's table is partial and in-frame only. Of about 45,000 clones in the sample, more than 80% were seen once. Sequencing was performed on CD4+ T cells sorted from PBMCs after approximately 19-hour stimulation, taken from a patient who received antiretroviral therapy. The source is an adult woman with HIV who was CMV-seropositive. Each CDR3 is given with its conserved first and last residue. D genes are given only for firm matches. Some rows mark clone size as missing; the rest say once, few, many or name a class of expanded clone.

D gene	V gene	J gene	clone size	CDR3 length	CDR3 protein	CDR3 DNA
NA	TRBV12-3/TRBV12-4	TRBJ1-1	NA	11	CASSFSGEAFF	TGTGCCAGCAGTTTTTCTGGTGAAGCTTTCTTT
NA	TRBV9	TRBJ1-1	once	14	CASSLQGLNTEAFF	TGTGCCAGCAGTTTACAGGGATTGAACACTGAAGCTTTCTTT
TRBD1	TRBV4-1	TRBJ1-2	NA	14	CASSAGTGDYGYTF	TGCGCCAGCAGCGCCGGAACAGGGGACTATGGCTACACCTTC
NA	TRBV6-5	TRBJ1-3	NA	13	CASRLASGNTIYF	TGTGCCAGCAGGTTAGCCTCTGGAAACACCATATATTTT
NA	TRBV5-5	TRBJ1-1	NA	14	CASSSLTVLTEAFF	TGTGCCAGCAGCTCCCTGACCGTGTTGACTGAAGCTTTCTTT
NA	TRBV19	TRBJ2-2	NA	14	CASSMGHSTGELFF	TGTGCCAGTAGTATGGGTCATTCCACCGGGGAGCTGTTTTTT
NA	TRBV28	TRBJ2-1	NA	13	CASTSLRGNEQFF	TGTGCCAGCACCTCTCTTCGGGGCAATGAGCAGTTCTTC
NA	TRBV2	TRBJ2-4	NA	12	CASSVSRNIQYF	TGTGCCAGCAGTGTCAGCAGAAACATTCAGTACTTC
TRBD1	TRBV27	TRBJ1-4	NA	16	CASSRVQGASDEKLFF	TGTGCCAGCAGCCGCGTACAGGGGGCGAGTGATGAAAAACTGTTTTTT
TRBD2	TRBV3-1/TRBV3-2	TRBJ2-1	NA	19	CASSQKGIGREAYYNEQFF	TGTGCCAGCAGCCAAAAAGGTATAGGGCGGGAGGCCTACTACAATGAGCAGTTCTTC
NA	TRBV9	TRBJ2-5	NA	15	CASSVGGGIGETQYF	TGTGCCAGCAGCGTAGGAGGGGGAATAGGGGAGACCCAGTACTTC
NA	TRBV19	TRBJ1-4	NA	14	CAGRTTGTGEKLFF	TGTGCCGGTAGAACAACAGGGACGGGTGAAAAACTGTTTTTT
TRBD1	TRBV5-4	TRBJ1-2	NA	16	CASSQALGQGAGGYTF	TGTGCCAGCAGCCAAGCTTTGGGACAGGGGGCGGGCGGCTACACCTTC
NA	TRBV15	TRBJ1-2	NA	15	CATSSEGRANYGYTF	TGTGCCACCAGCAGCGAAGGGAGGGCTAACTATGGCTACACCTTC
NA	TRBV28	TRBJ1-3	NA	14	CASTSLVSGNTIYF	TGTGCCAGCACCTCCTTGGTCTCTGGAAACACCATATATTTT
TRBD2	TRBV7-2	TRBJ2-2	NA	18	CASSSHPTSGGRTGELFF	TGTGCCAGCAGCTCCCACCCGACTAGCGGGGGAAGGACCGGGGAGCTGTTTTTT